The entry that follows covers one TCR beta chain sequence. The sample comes from a study of T cells in Graves' hyperthyroidism and ophthalmopathy. The CDR3 is 14 amino acids. The V end lost 1 base, the J end lost 7 bases, and 13 bases lay between the germline ends. Germline-derived CDR1 and CDR2 are MGHRA and YSYEKL. TCR beta CDR3 regions were amplified from RNA transcripts. First-round RT-PCR of the TCR CDR3 relied on the HTBI primer set. TCRdb reprocessed the multiplex PCR reads via MiXCR and lists one record per CDR3 protein. The sample yields about 620,000 distinct CDR3 sequences, 16% seen once. J is TRBJ1-2 and V is TRBV4-1; the D gene is possibly TRBD1 (6 bases). Sequences were obtained from blood. The TCR originated in a woman in her 30s with Graves' hyperthyroidism. In DNA, the CDR3 is TGCGCCAGCAGCCAAGTGGCAGGGGCGGGTGGCTACACCTTC. This sequence encodes CASSQVAGAGGYTF.